This T cell receptor (beta chain) comes out of a study of CD8 T cells in ankylosing spondylitis. Germline lookup yields CDR1 MDHEN and CDR2 SYDVKM. CDR3 size: 15 residues. V shed 6 bases and J 0 bases; nucleotides not matched to a gene: 4. TCRdb re-analysed the 5' RACE reads in MiXCR, keeping a single row per CDR3 protein. The sample yields 400,000 or so distinct CDR3 sequences, roughly 25% seen once. About this clonotype: Its cognate antigen is unknown.

Study-wide results and limits: It appeared that ankylosing spondylitis blood was characterized by a TCR beta motif of roughly 8 highly homologous variants. Some motif variants had been reported before (in reactive arthritis synovial fluid and blood).

This clonotype was obtained from a male donor with ankylosing spondylitis. V is TRBV28 and J is TRBJ2-3, with TRBD2 matching over 9 bases. Sequencing input: blood, either unsorted or a sorted T cell fraction (not recorded which). CDR3 protein: CASSLAGDSTDTQYF. CDR3 nucleotide sequence: TGTGCCAGCAGCTTAGCGGGGGATAGCACAGATACGCAGTATTTT. Full variable domain (remainder filled in from reference TRBV28 and TRBJ2-3): DVKVTQSSRYLVKRTGEKVFLECVQDMDHENMFWYRQDPGLGLRLIYFSYDVKMKEKGDIPEGYSVSREKKERFSLILESASTNQTSMYLCASSLAGDSTDTQYFGPGTRLTVL.